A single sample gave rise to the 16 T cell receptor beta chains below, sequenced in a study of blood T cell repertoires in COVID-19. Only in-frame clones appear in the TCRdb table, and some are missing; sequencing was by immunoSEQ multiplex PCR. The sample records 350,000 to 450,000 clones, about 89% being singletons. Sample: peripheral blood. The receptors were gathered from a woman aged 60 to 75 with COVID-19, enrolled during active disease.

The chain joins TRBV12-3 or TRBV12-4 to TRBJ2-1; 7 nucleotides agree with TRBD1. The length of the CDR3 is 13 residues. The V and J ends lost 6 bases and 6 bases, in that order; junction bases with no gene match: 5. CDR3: CASSPDRANEQFF. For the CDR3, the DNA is TGTGCCAGCAGCCCCGACAGGGCCAATGAGCAGTTCTTC.

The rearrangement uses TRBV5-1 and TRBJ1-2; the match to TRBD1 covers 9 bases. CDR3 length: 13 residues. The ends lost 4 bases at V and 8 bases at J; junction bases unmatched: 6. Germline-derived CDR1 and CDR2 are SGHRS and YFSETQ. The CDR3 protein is CASSGTGGRGYTF. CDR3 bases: TGCGCCAGCAGCGGTACAGGGGGCCGGGGCTACACCTTC.

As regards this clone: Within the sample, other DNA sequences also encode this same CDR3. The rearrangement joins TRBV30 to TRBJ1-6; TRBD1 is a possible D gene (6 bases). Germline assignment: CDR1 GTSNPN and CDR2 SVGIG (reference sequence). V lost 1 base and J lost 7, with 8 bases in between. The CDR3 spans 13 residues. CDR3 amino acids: CAWSGQGNSPLHF. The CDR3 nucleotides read TGTGCCTGGAGTGGTCAGGGGAATTCACCCCTCCACTTT.

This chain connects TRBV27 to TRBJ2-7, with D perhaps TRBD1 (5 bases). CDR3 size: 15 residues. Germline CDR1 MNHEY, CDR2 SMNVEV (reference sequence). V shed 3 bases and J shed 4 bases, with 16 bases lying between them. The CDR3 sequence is CASSLAGLLSYEQYF. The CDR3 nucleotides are TGTGCCAGCAGTTTGGCAGGGCTTCTCTCATACGAGCAGTACTTC.

CDR3 protein: CASSPNSYTEAFF. The CDR3 DNA reads as TGCGCCAGCAGCCCAAACAGCTACACTGAAGCTTTCTTT. This chain connects TRBV5-1 to TRBJ1-1; D not certain. Germline V CDR1 and CDR2: SGHRS, YFSETQ. The CDR3 length is 13 residues. Trimming pared 4 bases from V and 3 bases from J, leaving 10 bases between.

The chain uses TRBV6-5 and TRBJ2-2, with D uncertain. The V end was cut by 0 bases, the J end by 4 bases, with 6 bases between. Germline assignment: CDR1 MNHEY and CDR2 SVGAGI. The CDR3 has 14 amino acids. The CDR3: CASSYSKSTGELFF. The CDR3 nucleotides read TGTGCCAGCAGTTACTCGAAGAGCACCGGGGAGCTGTTTTTT.

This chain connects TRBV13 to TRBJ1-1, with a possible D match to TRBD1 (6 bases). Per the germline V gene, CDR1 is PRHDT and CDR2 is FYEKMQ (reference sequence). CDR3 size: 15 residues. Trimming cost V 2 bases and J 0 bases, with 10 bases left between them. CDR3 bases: TGTGCCAGCAGCTTACGGGGGGCCATGAACACTGAAGCTTTCTTT. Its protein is CASSLRGAMNTEAFF.

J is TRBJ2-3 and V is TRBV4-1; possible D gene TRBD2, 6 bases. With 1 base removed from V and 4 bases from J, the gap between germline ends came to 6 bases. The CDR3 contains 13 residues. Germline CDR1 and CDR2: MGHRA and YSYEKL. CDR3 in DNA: TGCGCCAGCAGCCAAGCGGGAGCAGATACGCAGTATTTT. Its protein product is CASSQAGADTQYF.

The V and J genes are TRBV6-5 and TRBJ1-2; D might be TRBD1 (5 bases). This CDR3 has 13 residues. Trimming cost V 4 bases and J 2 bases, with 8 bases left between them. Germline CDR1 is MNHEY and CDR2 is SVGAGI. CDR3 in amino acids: CASSLTANYGYTF. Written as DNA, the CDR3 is TGTGCCAGCAGTTTGACAGCGAACTATGGCTACACCTTC.

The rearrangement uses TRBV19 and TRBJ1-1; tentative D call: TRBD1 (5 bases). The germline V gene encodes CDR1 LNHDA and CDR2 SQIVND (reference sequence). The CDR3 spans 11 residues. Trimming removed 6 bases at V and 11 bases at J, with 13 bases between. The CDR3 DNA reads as TGTGCCAGTAGCTCGACAGATTACGCTTTCTTT. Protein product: CASSSTDYAFF.

The CDR3 is CASSPSSGTGLAGELFF. For the CDR3, the DNA is TGTGCCAGCAGCCCATCTAGCGGGACGGGCTTAGCCGGGGAGCTGTTTTTT. The V gene is TRBV3-1 (or the pseudogene TRBV3-2), the J gene TRBJ2-2; 9 nucleotides line up with TRBD2. V trimming: 4 bases; J trimming: 6 bases; junction bases outside the gene matches: 12. Germline CDR1 is LGHDT and CDR2 is YNNKEL (reference sequence). This CDR3 contains 17 residues.

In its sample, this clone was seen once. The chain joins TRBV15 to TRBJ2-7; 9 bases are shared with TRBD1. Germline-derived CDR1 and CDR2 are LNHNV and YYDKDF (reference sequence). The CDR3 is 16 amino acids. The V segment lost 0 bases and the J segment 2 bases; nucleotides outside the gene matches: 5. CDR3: CATSRDLRTGAYEQYF. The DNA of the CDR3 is TGTGCCACCAGCAGAGATTTGAGGACAGGGGCCTACGAGCAGTACTTC.

CDR3 protein: CASSPLRGQGSYGYTF. The CDR3 DNA sequence: TGTGCCAGCAGTCCGCTAAGGGGACAGGGGAGCTATGGCTACACCTTC. This chain links TRBV28 with TRBJ1-2; TRBD1 matches 10 bases. The V and J ends lost 5 bases and 4 bases, in that order; junction bases with no gene match: 10. Germline CDR1 MDHEN, CDR2 SYDVKM. The CDR3 contains 16 residues.

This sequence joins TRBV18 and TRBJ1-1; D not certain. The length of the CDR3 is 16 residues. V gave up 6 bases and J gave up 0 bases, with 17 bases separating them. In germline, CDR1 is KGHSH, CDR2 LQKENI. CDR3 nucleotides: TGTGCCAGCTCGTCCCGTTGGGGAGGGTTGAACACTGAAGCTTTCTTT. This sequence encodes CASSSRWGGLNTEAFF.

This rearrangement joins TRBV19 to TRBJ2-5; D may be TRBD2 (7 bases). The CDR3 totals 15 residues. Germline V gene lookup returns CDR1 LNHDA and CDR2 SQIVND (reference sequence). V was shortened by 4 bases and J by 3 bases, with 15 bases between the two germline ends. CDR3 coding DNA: TGTGCCAGTAGTAAGGTTAGGGGGGGTAAAGAGACCCAGTACTTC. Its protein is CASSKVRGGKETQYF.

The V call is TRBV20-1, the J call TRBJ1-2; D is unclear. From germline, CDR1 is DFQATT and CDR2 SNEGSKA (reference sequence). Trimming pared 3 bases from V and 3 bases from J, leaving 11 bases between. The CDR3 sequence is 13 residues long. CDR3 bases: TGCAGTGCTAGTGCCGGGTTGGACTATGGCTACACCTTC. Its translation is CSASAGLDYGYTF.